A single T cell receptor (beta chain) is shown here with its context. These data originate in a study of T cell repertoires in cytomegalovirus infection. In the study overall: CMV infection together with matching HLA type was indicated by public TCR beta signatures.

Unmatched junction bases numbered 6, after V lost 4 bases and J lost 5 bases. Germline V gene sequence: CDR1 SGHVT, CDR2 SQSDAQ. The CDR3 contains 14 residues. MiXCR, run by TCRdb on the reads, gives a single entry per CDR3 protein. The table includes approximately 750,000 distinct CDR3 sequences, roughly 35% detected once. This TCR came from a human donor in good health (CMV status not recorded). Some clones in this sample may be carry-over from other donors' samples. Sequences were obtained from PBMCs. The chain is built from TRBV7-4 and TRBJ2-3; 7 bases map to TRBD2. CDR3: CASSWAGGKDTQYF. The CDR3, as DNA: TGTGCCAGCAGCTGGGCCGGGGGGAAAGATACGCAGTATTTT. The full variable domain, in which reference TRBV7-4 and TRBJ2-3 provide the parts outside the CDR3, is GAGVSQSPRYKVAKRGRDVALRCDSISGHVTLYWYRQTLGQGSEVLTYSQSDAQRDKSGRPSGRFSAERPERSVSTLKIQRTEQGDSAVYLCASSWAGGKDTQYFGPGTRLTVL.